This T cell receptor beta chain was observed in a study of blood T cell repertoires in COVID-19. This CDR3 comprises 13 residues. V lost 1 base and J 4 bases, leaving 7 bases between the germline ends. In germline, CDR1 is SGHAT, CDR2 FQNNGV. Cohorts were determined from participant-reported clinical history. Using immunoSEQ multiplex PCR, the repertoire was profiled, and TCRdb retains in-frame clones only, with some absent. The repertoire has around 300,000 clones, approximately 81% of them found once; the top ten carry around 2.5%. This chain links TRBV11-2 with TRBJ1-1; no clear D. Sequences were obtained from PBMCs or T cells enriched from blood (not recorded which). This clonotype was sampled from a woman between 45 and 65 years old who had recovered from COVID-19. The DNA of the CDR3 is TGTGCCAGCAGCTTAGGGTTTAGCACTGAAGCTTTCTTT. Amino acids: CASSLGFSTEAFF.